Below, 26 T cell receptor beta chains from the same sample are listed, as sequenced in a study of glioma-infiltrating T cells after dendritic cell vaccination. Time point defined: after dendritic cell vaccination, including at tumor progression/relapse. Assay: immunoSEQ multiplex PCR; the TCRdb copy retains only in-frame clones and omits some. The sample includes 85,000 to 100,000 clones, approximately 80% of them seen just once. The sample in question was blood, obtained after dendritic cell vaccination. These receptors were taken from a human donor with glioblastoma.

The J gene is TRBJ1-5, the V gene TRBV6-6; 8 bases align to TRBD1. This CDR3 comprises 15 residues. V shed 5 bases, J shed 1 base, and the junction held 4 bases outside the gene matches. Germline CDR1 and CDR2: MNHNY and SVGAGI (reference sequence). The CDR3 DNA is TGTGCCAGCAGTGCAGGGGGCCTAAGCAATCAGCCCCAGCATTTT. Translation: CASSAGGLSNQPQHF.

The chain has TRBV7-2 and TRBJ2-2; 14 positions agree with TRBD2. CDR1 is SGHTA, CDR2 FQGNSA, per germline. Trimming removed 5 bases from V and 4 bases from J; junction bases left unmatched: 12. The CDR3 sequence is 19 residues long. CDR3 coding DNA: TGTGCCAGCAGCCAACCGGGACTAGCGGGAGTTTGGGTCACCGGGGAGCTGTTTTTT. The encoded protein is CASSQPGLAGVWVTGELFF.

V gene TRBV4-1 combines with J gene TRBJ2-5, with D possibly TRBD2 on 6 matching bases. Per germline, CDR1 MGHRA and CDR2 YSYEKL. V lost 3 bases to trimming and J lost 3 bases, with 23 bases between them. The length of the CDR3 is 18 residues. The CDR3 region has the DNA TGCGCCAGCAGCCACACGATCATCCGGGGGAGTGACAAAGAGACCCAGTACTTC. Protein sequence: CASSHTIIRGSDKETQYF.

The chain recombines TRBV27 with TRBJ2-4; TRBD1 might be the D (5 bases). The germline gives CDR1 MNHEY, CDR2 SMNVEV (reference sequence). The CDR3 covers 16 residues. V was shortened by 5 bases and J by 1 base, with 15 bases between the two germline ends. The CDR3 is CASSPDLPGAKNIQYF. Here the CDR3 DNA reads TGTGCCAGCAGTCCGGACCTTCCAGGGGCCAAAAACATTCAGTACTTC.

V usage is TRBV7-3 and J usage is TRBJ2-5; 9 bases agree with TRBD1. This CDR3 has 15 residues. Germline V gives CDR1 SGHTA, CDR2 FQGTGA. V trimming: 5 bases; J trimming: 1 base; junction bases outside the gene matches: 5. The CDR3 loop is CASSQGDRVQETQYF. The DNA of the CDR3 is TGTGCCAGCAGCCAAGGGGACAGGGTCCAAGAGACCCAGTACTTC. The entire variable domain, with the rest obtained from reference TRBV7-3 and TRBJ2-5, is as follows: GAGVSQTPSNKVTEKGKYVELRCDPISGHTALYWYRQSLGQGPEFLIYFQGTGAADDSGLPNDRFFAVRPEGSVSTLKIQRTERGDSAVYLCASSQGDRVQETQYFGPGTRLLVL.

The CDR3, as DNA: TGTGCCAGCTCACCAGGGGGCGGGCAGGGGGGACGCAATCAGCCCCAGCATTTT. Amino acid sequence: CASSPGGGQGGRNQPQHF. V usage is TRBV18 and J usage is TRBJ1-5; 7 bases are shared with TRBD1. J gave up 2 bases and V 2 bases, and 12 bases lay outside the gene matches. Germline assignment: CDR1 KGHSH and CDR2 LQKENI. This CDR3 has 18 residues.

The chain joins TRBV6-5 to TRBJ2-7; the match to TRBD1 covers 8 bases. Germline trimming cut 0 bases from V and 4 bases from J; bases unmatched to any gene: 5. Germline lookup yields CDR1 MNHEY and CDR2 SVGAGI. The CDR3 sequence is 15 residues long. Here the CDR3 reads CASSYSSQGAYEQYF. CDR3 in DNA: TGTGCCAGCAGTTACTCGAGTCAGGGGGCGTACGAGCAGTACTTC.

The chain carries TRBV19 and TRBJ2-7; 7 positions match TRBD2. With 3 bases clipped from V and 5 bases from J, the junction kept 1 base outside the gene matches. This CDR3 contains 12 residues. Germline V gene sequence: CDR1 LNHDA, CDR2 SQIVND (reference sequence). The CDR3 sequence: CASSIAGDEQYF. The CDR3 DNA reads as TGTGCCAGTAGTATTGCGGGGGACGAGCAGTACTTC.

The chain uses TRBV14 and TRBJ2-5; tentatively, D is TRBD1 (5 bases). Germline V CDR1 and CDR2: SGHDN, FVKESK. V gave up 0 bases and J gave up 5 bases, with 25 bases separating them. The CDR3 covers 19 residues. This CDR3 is CASSQDGQGFASVLETQYF. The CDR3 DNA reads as TGTGCCAGCAGCCAAGATGGGCAGGGATTCGCTTCGGTTCTCGAGACCCAGTACTTC.

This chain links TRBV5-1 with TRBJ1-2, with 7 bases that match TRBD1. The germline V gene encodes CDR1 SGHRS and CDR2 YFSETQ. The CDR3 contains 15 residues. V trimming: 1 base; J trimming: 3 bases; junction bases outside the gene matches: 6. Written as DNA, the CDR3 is TGCGCCAGCAGCTTGATTCCAGGGGGAGACTATGGCTACACCTTC. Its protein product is CASSLIPGGDYGYTF.

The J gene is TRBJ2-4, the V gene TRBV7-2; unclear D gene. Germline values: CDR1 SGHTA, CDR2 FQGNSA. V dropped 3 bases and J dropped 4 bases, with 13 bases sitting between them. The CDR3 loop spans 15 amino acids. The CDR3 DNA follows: TGTGCCAGCAGCTTCTACCTAAGCTCAAAAAACATTCAGTACTTC. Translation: CASSFYLSSKNIQYF.

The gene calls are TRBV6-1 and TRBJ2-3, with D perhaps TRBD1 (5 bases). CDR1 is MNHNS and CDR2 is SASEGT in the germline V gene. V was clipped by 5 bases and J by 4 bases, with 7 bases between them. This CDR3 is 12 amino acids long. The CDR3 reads CASSLGADTQYF. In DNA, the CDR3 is TGTGCCAGCAGTTTAGGGGCAGATACGCAGTATTTT.

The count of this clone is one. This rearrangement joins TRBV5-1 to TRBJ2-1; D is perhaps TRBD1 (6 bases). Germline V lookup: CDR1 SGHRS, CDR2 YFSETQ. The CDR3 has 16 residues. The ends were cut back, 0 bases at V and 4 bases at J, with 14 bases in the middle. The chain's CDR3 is CASSLARTVGYNEQFF. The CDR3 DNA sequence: TGCGCCAGCAGCTTGGCCCGGACAGTCGGTTACAATGAGCAGTTCTTC.

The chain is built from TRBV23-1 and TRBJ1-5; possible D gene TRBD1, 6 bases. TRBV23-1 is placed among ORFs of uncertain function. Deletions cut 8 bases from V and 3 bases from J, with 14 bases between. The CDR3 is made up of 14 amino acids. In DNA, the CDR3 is TGCGCCAGCTGGACACGACAGGACAATCAGCCCCAGCATTTT. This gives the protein CASWTRQDNQPQHF.

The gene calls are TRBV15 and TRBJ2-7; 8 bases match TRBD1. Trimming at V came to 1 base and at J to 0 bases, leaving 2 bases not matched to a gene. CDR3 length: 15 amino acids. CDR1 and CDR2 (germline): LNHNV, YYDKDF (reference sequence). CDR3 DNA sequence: TGTGCCACCAGCAGAGGACAGGGGAGCTCCTACGAGCAGTACGTC. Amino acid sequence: CATSRGQGSSYEQYV.

CDR3 sequence: CASSLGQGGETQYF. The CDR3 nucleotides are TGTGCCAGCAGTCTCGGACAGGGCGGAGAGACCCAGTACTTC. The rearrangement links TRBV6-6 to TRBJ2-5; 8 nucleotides align to TRBD1. The CDR3 is made up of 14 amino acids. Per the germline V gene, CDR1 is MNHNY and CDR2 is SVGAGI (reference sequence). J lost 4 bases, V lost 5 bases, and 6 bases had no gene match.

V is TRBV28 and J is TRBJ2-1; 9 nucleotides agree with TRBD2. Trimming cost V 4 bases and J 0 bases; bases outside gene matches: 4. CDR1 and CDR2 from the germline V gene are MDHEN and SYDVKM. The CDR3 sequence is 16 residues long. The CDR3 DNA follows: TGTGCCAGCAGTTCCCCACTAGCGGGCTCCTACAATGAGCAGTTCTTC. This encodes CASSSPLAGSYNEQFF.

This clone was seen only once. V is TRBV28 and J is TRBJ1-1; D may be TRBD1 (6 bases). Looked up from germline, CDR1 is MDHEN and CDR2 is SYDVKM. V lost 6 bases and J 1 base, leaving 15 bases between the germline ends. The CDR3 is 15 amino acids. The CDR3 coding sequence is TGTGCCAGCAGGCCCGGGACAAATAGGAACACTGAAGCTTTCTTT. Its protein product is CASRPGTNRNTEAFF. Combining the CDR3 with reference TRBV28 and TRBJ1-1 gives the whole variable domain DVKVTQSSRYLVKRTGEKVFLECVQDMDHENMFWYRQDPGLGLRLIYFSYDVKMKEKGDIPEGYSVSREKKERFSLILESASTNQTSMYLCASRPGTNRNTEAFFGQGTRLTVV.

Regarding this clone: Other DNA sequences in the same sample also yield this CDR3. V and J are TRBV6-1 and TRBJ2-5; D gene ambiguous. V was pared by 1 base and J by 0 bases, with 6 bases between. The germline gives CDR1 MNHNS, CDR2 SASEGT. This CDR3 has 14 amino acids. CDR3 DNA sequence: TGTGCCAGCAGTGAAGTCCCGTACCAAGAGACCCAGTACTTC. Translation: CASSEVPYQETQYF.

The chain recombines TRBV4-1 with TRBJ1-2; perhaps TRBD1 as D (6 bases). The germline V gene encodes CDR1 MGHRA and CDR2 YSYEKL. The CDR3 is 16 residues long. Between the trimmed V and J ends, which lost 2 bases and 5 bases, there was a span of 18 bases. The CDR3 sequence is CASSQMVTQGRYGYTF. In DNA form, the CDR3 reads TGCGCCAGCAGCCAAATGGTAACGCAGGGGCGGTATGGCTACACCTTC.

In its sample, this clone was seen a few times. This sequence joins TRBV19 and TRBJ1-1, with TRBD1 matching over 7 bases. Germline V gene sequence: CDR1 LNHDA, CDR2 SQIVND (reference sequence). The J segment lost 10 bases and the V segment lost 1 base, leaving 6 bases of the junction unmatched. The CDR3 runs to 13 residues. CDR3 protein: CASSIGTGFGAFF. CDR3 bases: TGTGCCAGTAGTATAGGGACAGGTTTCGGAGCTTTCTTT.

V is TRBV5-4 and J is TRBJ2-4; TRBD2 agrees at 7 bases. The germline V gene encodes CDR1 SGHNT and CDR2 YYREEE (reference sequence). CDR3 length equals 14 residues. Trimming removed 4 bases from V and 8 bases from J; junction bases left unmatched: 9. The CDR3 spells CASSVGRRGDIQYF. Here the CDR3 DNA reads TGTGCCAGCAGCGTAGGGCGACGGGGGGACATTCAGTACTTC.

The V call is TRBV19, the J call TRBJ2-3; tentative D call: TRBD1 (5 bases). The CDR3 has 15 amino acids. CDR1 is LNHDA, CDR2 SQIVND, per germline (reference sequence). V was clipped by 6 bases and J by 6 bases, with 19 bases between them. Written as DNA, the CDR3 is TGTGCCAGTAGGAATCCAGGGATTGGGGCTGATACGCAGTATTTT. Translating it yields CASRNPGIGADTQYF.

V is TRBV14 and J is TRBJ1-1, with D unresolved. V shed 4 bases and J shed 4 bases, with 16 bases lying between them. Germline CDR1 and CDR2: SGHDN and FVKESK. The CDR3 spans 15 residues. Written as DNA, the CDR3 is TGTGCCAGCAGCCGCATGGAGGGAAGGCGCACTGAAGCTTTCTTT. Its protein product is CASSRMEGRRTEAFF.

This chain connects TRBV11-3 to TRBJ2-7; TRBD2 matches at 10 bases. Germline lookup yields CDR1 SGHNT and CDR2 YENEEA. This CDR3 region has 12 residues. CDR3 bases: TGTGCCAGCAGCGTCCCGGGACTAGCGACCCAAGTC. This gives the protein CASSVPGLATQV.

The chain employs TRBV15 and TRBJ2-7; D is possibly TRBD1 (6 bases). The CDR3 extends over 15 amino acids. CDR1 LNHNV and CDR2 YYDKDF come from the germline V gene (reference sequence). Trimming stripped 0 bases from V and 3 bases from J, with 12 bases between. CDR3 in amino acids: CATSRDQGKGYEQYF. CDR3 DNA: TGTGCCACCAGCAGAGATCAGGGGAAAGGCTACGAGCAGTACTTC.